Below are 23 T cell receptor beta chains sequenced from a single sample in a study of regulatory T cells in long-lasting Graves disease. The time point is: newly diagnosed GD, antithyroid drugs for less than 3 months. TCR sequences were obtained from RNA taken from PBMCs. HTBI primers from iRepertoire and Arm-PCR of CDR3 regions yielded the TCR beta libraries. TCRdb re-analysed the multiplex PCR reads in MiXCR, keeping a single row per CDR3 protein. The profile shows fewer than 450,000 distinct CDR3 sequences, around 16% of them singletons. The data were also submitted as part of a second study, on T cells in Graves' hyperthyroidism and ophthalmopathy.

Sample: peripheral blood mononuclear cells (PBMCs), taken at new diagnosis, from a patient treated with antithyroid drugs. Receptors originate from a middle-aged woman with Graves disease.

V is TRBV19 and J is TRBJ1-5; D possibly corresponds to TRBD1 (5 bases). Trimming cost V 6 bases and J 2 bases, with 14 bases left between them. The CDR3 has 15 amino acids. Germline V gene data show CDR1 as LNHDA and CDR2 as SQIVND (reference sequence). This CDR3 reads CASSSRRGGNQPQHF. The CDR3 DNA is TGTGCCAGTAGCAGTAGACGGGGCGGCAATCAGCCCCAGCATTTT.

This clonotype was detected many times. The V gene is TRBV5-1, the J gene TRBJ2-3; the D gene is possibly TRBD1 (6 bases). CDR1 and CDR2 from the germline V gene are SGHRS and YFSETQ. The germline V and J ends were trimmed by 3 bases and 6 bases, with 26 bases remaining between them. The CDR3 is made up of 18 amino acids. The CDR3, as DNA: TGCGCCAGCAGCTCCACAGGGAGAGGAACCCTGCGGCCCGATACGCAGTATTTT. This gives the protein CASSSTGRGTLRPDTQYF.

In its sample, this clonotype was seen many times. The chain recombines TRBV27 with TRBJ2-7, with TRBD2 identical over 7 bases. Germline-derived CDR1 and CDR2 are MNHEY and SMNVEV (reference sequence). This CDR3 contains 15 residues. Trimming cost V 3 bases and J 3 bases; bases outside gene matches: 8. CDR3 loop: CASSFGGLPLYEQYF. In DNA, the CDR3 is TGTGCCAGCAGTTTTGGGGGACTACCACTCTACGAGCAGTACTTC.

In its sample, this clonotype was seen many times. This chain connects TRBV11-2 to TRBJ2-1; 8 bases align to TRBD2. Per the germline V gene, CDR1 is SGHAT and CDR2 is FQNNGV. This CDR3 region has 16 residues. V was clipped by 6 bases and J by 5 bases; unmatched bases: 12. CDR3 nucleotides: TGTGCCAGCAGACAATCTAGCGGGTCCTTCCACAATGAGCAGTTCTTC. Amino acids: CASRQSSGSFHNEQFF. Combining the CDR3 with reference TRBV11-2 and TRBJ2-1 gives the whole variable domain EAGVAQSPRYKIIEKRQSVAFWCNPISGHATLYWYQQILGQGPKLLIQFQNNGVVDDSQLPKDRFSAERLKGVDSTLKIQPAKLEDSAVYLCASRQSSGSFHNEQFFGPGTRLTVL.

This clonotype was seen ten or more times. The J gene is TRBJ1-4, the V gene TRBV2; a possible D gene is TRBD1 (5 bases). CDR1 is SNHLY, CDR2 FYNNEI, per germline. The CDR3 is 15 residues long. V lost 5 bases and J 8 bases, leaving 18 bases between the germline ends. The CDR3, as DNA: TGTGCCAGCAGTCGAGCCCCCCGGGGCGAGGAAAAACTGTTTTTT. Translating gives CASSRAPRGEEKLFF.

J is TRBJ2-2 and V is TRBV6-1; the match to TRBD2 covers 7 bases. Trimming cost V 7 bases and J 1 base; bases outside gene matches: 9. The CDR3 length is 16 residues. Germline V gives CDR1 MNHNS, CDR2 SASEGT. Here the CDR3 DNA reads TGTGCCAGCACCCACCCGTGGGGGGGGAACACCGGGGAGCTGTTTTTT. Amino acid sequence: CASTHPWGGNTGELFF.

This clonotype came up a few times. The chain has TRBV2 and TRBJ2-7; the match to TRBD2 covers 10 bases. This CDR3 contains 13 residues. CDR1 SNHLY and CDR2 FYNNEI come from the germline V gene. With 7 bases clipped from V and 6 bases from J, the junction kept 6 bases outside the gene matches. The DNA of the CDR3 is TGTGCCAGCAACCCTAGCGGGAGTGGCGAGCAGTACTTC. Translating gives CASNPSGSGEQYF. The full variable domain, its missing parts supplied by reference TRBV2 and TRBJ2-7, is EPEVTQTPSHQVTQMGQEVILRCVPISNHLYFYWYRQILGQKVEFLVSFYNNEISEKSEIFDDQFSVERPDGSNFTLKIRSTKLEDSAMYFCASNPSGSGEQYFGPGTRLTVT.

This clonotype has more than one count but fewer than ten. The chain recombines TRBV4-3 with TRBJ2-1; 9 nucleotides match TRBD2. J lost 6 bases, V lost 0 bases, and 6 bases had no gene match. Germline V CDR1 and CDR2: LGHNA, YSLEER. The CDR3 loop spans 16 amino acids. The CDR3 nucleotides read TGCGCCAGCAGCCAAGAGGGCGGGAGGGCCCCCAATGAGCAGTTCTTC. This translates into CASSQEGGRAPNEQFF.

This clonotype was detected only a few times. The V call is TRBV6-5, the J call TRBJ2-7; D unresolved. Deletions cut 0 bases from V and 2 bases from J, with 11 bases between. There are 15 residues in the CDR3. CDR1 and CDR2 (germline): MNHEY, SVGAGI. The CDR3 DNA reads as TGTGCCAGCAGTTACTCGAGGTCAGACCCCTACGAGCAGTACTTC. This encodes CASSYSRSDPYEQYF.

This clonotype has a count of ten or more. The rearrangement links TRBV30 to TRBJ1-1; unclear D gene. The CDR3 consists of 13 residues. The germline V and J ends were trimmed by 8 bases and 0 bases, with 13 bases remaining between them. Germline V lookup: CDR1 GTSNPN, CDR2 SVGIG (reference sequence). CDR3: CATQPGMNTEAFF. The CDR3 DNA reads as TGTGCCACCCAACCCGGGATGAACACTGAAGCTTTCTTT.

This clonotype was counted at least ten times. CDR3 coding DNA: TGTGCCAGCAGCCCCACAGGGACCGCCTACGAGCAGTACTTC. Residues: CASSPTGTAYEQYF. This chain joins TRBV25-1 and TRBJ2-7; D might be TRBD1 (6 bases). The V and J ends lost 6 bases and 2 bases respectively, with 14 bases between them. This CDR3 contains 14 residues. The germline V gene has CDR1 MGHDK and CDR2 SYGVNS.

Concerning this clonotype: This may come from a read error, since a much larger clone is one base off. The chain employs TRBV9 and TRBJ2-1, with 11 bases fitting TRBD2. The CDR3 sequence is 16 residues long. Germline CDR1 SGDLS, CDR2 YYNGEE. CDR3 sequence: CASSEEGLAEYSEQFF. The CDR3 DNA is TGTGCCAGCAGCGAAGAGGGACTAGCGGAATACAGTGAGCAGTTCTTC.

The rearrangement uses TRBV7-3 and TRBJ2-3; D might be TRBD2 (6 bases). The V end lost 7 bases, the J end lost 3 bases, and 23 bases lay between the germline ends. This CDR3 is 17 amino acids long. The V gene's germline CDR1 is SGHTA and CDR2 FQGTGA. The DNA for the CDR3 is TGTGCCAGCACTATTGATAACTCCGGAGGAGGGACAGATACGCAGTATTTT. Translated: CASTIDNSGGGTDTQYF.

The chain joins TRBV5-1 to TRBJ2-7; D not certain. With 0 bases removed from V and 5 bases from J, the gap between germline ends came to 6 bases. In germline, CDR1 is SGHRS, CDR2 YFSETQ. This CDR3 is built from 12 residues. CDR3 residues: CASSLDLNEQYF. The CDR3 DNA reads TGCGCCAGCAGCTTGGATTTAAACGAGCAGTACTTC. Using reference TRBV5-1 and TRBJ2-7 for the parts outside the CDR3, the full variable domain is KAGVTQTPRYLIKTRGQQVTLSCSPISGHRSVSWYQQTPGQGLQFLFEYFSETQRNKGNFPGRFSGRQFSNSRSEMNVSTLELGDSALYLCASSLDLNEQYFGPGTRLTVT.

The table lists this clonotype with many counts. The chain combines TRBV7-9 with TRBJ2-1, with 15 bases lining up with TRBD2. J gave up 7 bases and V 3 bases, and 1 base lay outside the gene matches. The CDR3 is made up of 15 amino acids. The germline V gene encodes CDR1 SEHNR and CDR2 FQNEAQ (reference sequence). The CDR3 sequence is CASSLGLAGGNEQFF. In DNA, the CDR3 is TGTGCCAGCAGCTTGGGACTAGCGGGAGGAAATGAGCAGTTCTTC.

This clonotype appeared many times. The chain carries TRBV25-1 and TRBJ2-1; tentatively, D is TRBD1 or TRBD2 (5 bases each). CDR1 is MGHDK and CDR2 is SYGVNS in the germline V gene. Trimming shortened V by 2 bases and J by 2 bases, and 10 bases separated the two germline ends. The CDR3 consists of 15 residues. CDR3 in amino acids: CASSEGGGPYNEQFF. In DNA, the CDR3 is TGTGCCAGCAGTGAAGGGGGTGGCCCCTACAATGAGCAGTTCTTC. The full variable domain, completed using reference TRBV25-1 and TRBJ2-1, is EADIYQTPRYLVIGTGKKITLECSQTMGHDKMYWYQQDPGMELHLIHYSYGVNSTEKGDLSSESTVSRIRTEHFPLTLESARPSHTSQYLCASSEGGGPYNEQFFGPGTRLTVL.

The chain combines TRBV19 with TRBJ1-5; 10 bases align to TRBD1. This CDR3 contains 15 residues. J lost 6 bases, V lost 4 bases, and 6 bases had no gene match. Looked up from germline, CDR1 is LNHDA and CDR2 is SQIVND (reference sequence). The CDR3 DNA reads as TGTGCCAGTAGTACCGGGACAGGGGAATCTCAGCCCCAGCATTTT. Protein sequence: CASSTGTGESQPQHF.

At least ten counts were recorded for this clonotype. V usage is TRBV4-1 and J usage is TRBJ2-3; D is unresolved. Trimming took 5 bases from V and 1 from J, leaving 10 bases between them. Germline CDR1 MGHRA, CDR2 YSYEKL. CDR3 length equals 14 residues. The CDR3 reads CASSDVAGTDTQYF. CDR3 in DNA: TGCGCCAGCAGCGACGTCGCGGGCACAGATACGCAGTATTTT.

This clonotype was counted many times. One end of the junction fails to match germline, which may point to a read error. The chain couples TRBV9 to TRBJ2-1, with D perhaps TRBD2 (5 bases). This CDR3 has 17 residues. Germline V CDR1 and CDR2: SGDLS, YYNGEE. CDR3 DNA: TGTGCCAGCAGCGTAGGTTCCGGGATTGTCTCCAACAATGAGCAGTTCTTC. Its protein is CASSVGSGIVSNNEQFF.

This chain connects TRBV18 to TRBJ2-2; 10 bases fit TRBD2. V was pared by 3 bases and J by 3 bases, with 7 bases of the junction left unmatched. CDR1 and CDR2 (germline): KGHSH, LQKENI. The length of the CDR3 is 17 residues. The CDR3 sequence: CASSPKREGHYTGELFF. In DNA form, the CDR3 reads TGTGCCAGCTCACCCAAGCGGGAGGGCCATTACACCGGGGAGCTGTTTTTT.

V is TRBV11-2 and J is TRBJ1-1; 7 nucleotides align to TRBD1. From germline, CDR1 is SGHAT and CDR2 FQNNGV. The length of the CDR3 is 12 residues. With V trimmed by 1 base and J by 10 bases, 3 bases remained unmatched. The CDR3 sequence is CASSLATGRAFF. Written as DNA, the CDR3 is TGTGCCAGCAGCTTAGCGACAGGGCGAGCTTTCTTT.

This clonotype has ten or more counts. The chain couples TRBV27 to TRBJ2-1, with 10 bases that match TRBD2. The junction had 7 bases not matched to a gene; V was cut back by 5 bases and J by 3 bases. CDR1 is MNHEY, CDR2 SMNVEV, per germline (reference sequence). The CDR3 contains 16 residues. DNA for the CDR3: TGTGCCAGCAGTGGATCTACTAGCGGGAACTACAATGAGCAGTTCTTC. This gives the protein CASSGSTSGNYNEQFF.

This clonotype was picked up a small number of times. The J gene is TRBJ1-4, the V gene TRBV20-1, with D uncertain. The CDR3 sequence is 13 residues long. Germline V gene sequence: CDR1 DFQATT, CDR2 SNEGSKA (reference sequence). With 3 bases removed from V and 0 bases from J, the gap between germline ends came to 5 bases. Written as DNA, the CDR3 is TGCAGTGCTAGCTCTGCAACTAATGAAAAACTGTTTTTT. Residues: CSASSATNEKLFF.